This T cell receptor beta chain is from a study of blood T cell repertoires in COVID-19. Germline lookup yields CDR1 SGHVS and CDR2 FQNEAQ. V was shortened by 4 bases and J by 6 bases, with 4 bases between the two germline ends. The CDR3 length is 10 residues. TCRdb's table, derived via immunoSEQ multiplex PCR, lists solely in-frame clones and lacks some. The sample includes tens of thousands of clones, around 87% of them seen just once. Sequencing used peripheral blood. This chain uses TRBV7-8 with TRBJ2-7; D gene unclear. The clonotype originates from a man in his fifties or sixties with active COVID-19. The CDR3, as DNA: TGTGCCAGCAGCTCGGGCGAGCAGTACTTC. It encodes CASSSGEQYF.